The present TCR beta chain was sequenced within a study of cytomegalovirus exposure and HLA in healthy donors (dated by TCRdb to about 2017). Context from the whole study: An earlier analysis of 587 of the donors reported about 260 Gb of sequence data and 117 million unique TCR beta sequences obtained from 150 million to 200 million T cells. An early release that covered about 600 HLA-typed donors contained about 300 gigabases of sequencing data and approximately 85 million unique TCR sequences. Of the 350 to 450 genotyped donors, roughly 80% fell in the genetic ancestry cluster associated with self-reported Caucasian donors. The study was designed to test whether signatures of past pathogen exposure could be identified by cataloging public T cell receptors. The T cell repertoires of roughly 660 subjects were profiled by immunosequencing and related to cytomegalovirus serostatus. Besides the first cohort of roughly 640 subjects, a separate validation cohort made up of 95 to 150 different subjects was used. High-throughput TCR immunosequencing, statistical association of individual TCRs with disease status, and machine learning were combined to predict cytomegalovirus infection status. A later analysis re-examined previously published TCR beta repertoires from roughly 650 donors and added high-resolution HLA genotyping to investigate patterns of TCR occurrence. Rather than using new phenotypic data, the later analysis identified candidate immune exposures from TCR beta sequences and from how often those sequences occurred across donors. An earlier analysis of around 580 of the donors used high-throughput TCR beta sequencing to judge whether each TCR beta V gene segment behaved as functional or pseudogenic. Donor age, sex, ethnicity and CMV serostatus were compiled alongside the repertoire data. A later genetic analysis took genome-wide SNP genotypes for about 55% of the roughly 700 donors and used that subset as a discovery cohort. All discovery cohort repertoires had been generated on a single sequencing platform. Both class I and class II loci were covered by HLA typing, at four-digit resolution. The number of typed donors differed by locus: roughly 629-630 for A, B, C, DRB1 and DQB1; some 540 for DQA1; 600 to 610 for DPA1; and 400 to 480 for DPB1. Because of strong linkage in the cohort, 4 to 6 DR-DQ haplotypes were treated as single units for association and clustering. Among a few hundred genotyped donors of the cohort, an average of roughly 240,000 unique TCR beta nucleotide sequences were sequenced per donor, roughly 20% of them non-productive.

General conclusions and limits of the study: Most TCR sequences were observed very rarely across donors, whereas some public TCRs were present in many individuals. Some IMGT-functional V segments, including TRBV6-2 and TRBV6-3, could not be told apart with the 87-base-pair reads, so those segments were excluded. Assigning TCR associations to individual alleles was difficult when HLA alleles, especially DR and DQ, strongly co-occurred. A later analysis found that HLA-associated TCR beta chains were more clonally expanded and had lower generation probabilities than equally common non-associated chains. In a later genetic analysis, a missense DCLRE1C variant was associated with V-gene and J-gene trimming of TCR beta chains, and the association was replicated in an independent cohort. The classifier was reported to diagnose cytomegalovirus status with high specificity and sensitivity in both the original and validation cohorts. A further reported finding was that TCR beta sequences accurately predicted the HLA-A and HLA-B alleles for most subjects in the first cohort. In an earlier analysis of more than 500 of the donors, most TCR beta V segments appeared in productive rearrangements about 87% or about 30% of the time, broadly matching IMGT annotations. The earlier analysis of around 600 of the donors excluded approximately 17 rarely observed V segments, including chromosome 9 orphons, because counts were too low. Sequencing depth was assumed to be roughly uniform across donors in the presence/absence analyses, though that assumption may not hold. Linkage disequilibrium might explain the correlated functional status among segregating V segments, but an unknown experimental factor could not be excluded. Because HLA typing was unavailable for some donors at each locus, only the typed subset was used in association tests. A few of the identified cytomegalovirus-associated TCR beta chains were confirmed in vitro to be specific for cytomegalovirus antigens. In a later genetic analysis, fewer N-insertions in productive TCRs were reported among donors in an Asian-associated ancestry cluster than the roughly 670-donor mean. A later analysis found that TCR association rates varied across HLA loci, with DRB1 alleles showing the most associated TCRs and HLA-C alleles the fewest. The cohort was sequenced for TCR beta chains only, and without alpha or paired-chain data the features that could be detected were limited. CMV serostatus was the only immune exposure information available for the cohort. A group of highly shared sequence variants was considered likely to be a technical artifact of the sequencing pipeline. In a later analysis, several top co-occurrence clusters were reported to appear linked to parvovirus B19, influenza, CMV and Epstein-Barr virus. Most CMV-associated TCR beta chains appeared to be HLA-restricted in a later analysis, and the HLA associations seemed to be driven largely by CMV exposure. In the study, around 150 TCR beta chains were listed as associated with cytomegalovirus. A later analysis associated some 17,000 TCR beta sequences with specific HLA alleles at a false discovery rate of 0.05. It was suggested by the authors that the approach could potentially be generalized to other disease states and immunological phenotypes.

The cohort comprised fewer than 750 healthy bone marrow donors. At the time of sampling, every cohort member was nominally healthy, though immune exposures that went unrecorded were likely present. The donor was CMV seropositive and belonged to the group of around 300 seropositive cohort members. Every donor gave a peripheral blood sample, and the peripheral blood mononuclear cells from that sample were used for TCR beta sequencing. Genomic DNA extraction from the blood cell samples was performed with the Qiagen DNeasy Blood Extraction Kit. The germline V end is reduced by 3 bases and the J end by 11 bases; junction bases left unmatched: 14. From the cysteine through the phenylalanine, the CDR3 covers 15 amino acids. Solely the CDR3 DNA is kept, with 45 bases framed from the first base. CDR1 and CDR2 are read off the germline V gene as WSHSY and SAAADI. There are a few counts of this clone. The antigen this receptor binds is unknown. Base qualities were left out, and no much larger clone turns up one base away.

Library prep was done by the immunoSEQ multiplex PCR assay. For the multiplex PCR, a mixture combining 60 forward primers for TCR Vbeta segments and 13 reverse primers for TCR Jbeta segments was used. Amplification of the CDR3 region of rearranged TCR beta genes was performed with a multiplex PCR assay on genomic DNA. The Illumina HiSeq System was used to sequence the amplified TCR beta libraries as 87-base-pair reads. The authors processed their data as follows. Across the 600 to 700 repertoires, a later analysis counted roughly 77 million unique TCR beta chains, roughly 11 million of which were shared by at least two donors. A nearest-neighbor algorithm error-corrected the raw reads and collapsed the reads into unique sequences, merging closely related sequences to remove PCR and sequencing errors. To assign V, D and J gene segments, CDR3 sequences were aligned to IMGT reference sequences. For a sequence to be retained, a match of at least six nucleotides to both a V gene segment and a J gene segment was required. A rearrangement was called productive if the CDR3 had no stop codons and remained in frame with V and J, and every other rearrangement was called non-productive. Following IMGT convention, CDR3 was defined as the stretch from the second conserved V-encoded cysteine to the conserved J-encoded phenylalanine. Sequences without an unambiguous match to a single V gene segment were excluded from the earlier analysis of approximately 600 of the donors. In an earlier analysis of 587 of the donors, V segments were called functional above 56.7% productive rearrangements and were called segregating when the between-donor standard deviation exceeded 5%. To diagnose cytomegalovirus status from the catalog of TCR beta chain sequences, a statistical classification framework was built. A later analysis assigned V and J genes by comparing TCR nucleotide sequences with IMGT/GENE-DB human TR gene sequences. The TCRdist pipeline was used in a later analysis to assign CDR3 sequences and most-parsimonious VDJ recombination scenarios. In a later analysis, each TCR beta chain was defined by its CDR3 amino acid sequence together with its V-gene family, and reads without a unique V-gene family were excluded. As a way to deal with suspected cross-contamination and a sequencing artifact, a later analysis dropped roughly 600 nucleotide sequences that were highly shared and had low generation probability. In a later analysis, a clonal expansion index was calculated for each public chain from normalized within-repertoire ranks of inferred template counts. Generation probabilities in a later analysis came from a VDJ recombination model fitted to out-of-frame rearrangements, and those results were checked against IGoR. Hypergeometric tests were used in a later analysis to score TCR-TCR, TCR-HLA and TCR-CMV co-occurrence, with a repertoire-size bias correction applied to the TCR pairs. In a later analysis, false discovery rates were estimated by permuting HLA or CMV assignments 20 times. A later analysis grouped co-occurring TCRs with DBSCAN, adding TCRdist sequence similarity when clustering within HLA-allele-positive subsets. Co-occurrence clustering excluded repertoires with fewer than 30,000 or more than 120,000 public chains, plus five with anomalous nucleotide sharing. The table comes from immuneACCESS by way of TCRdb, which keeps in-frame sequences with V and J called. Part of the clones is missing from these tables; in studies checked, under half for an unresolved V gene and the rest for unknown reasons. Clonal size and the V and J genes are those of that table, whereas D and trimming came from the DNA. The sample includes some 170,000 clones, with roughly 79% observed a single time. Roughly 5.8% of the sample goes to the ten largest clones.

The sample consisted of PBMCs. The receptor chain draws on TRBV10-2 and TRBJ2-5; TRBD1 fits 8 bases in the junction. The source of this sequence is a man aged 35-49 years in good health and CMV-seropositive. DNA sequence: TGCGCCAGCAGTGACGAGACAGGGGATCGTCGGGAGCAGTACTTC. Its translation reads: CASSDETGDRREQYF.